Presented here are 16 T cell receptor beta chains from one specimen sequenced in a study of radiation and T cells in renal cell carcinoma. As to time point: blood 2 weeks post-SBRT. Treatment defined: 15 Gy SBRT to primary tumor, nephrectomy 4 weeks later. This table comes from immunoSEQ multiplex PCR, and its TCRdb copy is limited to in-frame clones, with some not included. The profile covers about 130,000 clones, with 88% appearing a single time and 5.8% taken by the ten largest. Sequences were derived from blood, sampled from a patient whose treatment included radiotherapy and nephrectomy. All receptors come from a woman between 70 and 85 years old with renal cell carcinoma.

V and J are TRBV6-5 and TRBJ2-6, with unresolved D. CDR1 is MNHEY, CDR2 SVGAGI, per germline. This CDR3 is built from 15 residues. The germline V and J ends were trimmed by 5 bases and 0 bases, with 8 bases remaining between them. This chain's CDR3 is CASSMTISGANVLTF. In DNA form, the CDR3 reads TGTGCCAGCAGTATGACGATCTCTGGGGCCAACGTCCTGACTTTC.

This chain connects TRBV18 to TRBJ2-7, with D perhaps matching TRBD2 (6 bases). V was shortened by 2 bases and J by 7 bases, with 9 bases between the two germline ends. The CDR3 extends over 12 amino acids. Germline CDR1 and CDR2: KGHSH and LQKENI. The CDR3 nucleotides are TGTGCCAGCTCACCAGGAGGGGAGGAGCAGTACTTC. Protein sequence: CASSPGGEEQYF.

J is TRBJ1-1 and V is TRBV9; the D gene is possibly TRBD1 (5 bases). Germline V gene data show CDR1 as SGDLS and CDR2 as YYNGEE. This CDR3 has 14 amino acids. Trimming cost V 3 bases and J 2 bases, with 11 bases left between them. The DNA for the CDR3 is TGTGCCAGCAGCGCGCCCAGGGCCAACACTGAAGCTTTCTTT. This gives the protein CASSAPRANTEAFF.

This sequence joins TRBV5-1 and TRBJ2-3; 15 bases line up with TRBD2. This CDR3 has 19 residues. Germline values: CDR1 SGHRS, CDR2 YFSETQ. V was clipped by 4 bases and J by 2 bases; unmatched bases: 11. The CDR3 protein is CASSITGTSGGLITDTQYF. The CDR3 region has the DNA TGCGCCAGCAGCATAACCGGGACTAGCGGGGGGCTAATCACAGATACGCAGTATTTT.

The V and J genes are TRBV28 and TRBJ1-4, with 8 bases fitting TRBD1. V was clipped by 5 bases and J by 5 bases; unmatched bases: 7. This CDR3 is built from 15 residues. The germline V gene has CDR1 MDHEN and CDR2 SYDVKM. The CDR3 region is CASSATGGGNEKLFF. The CDR3 bases are TGTGCCAGCAGTGCAACAGGGGGTGGGAATGAAAAACTGTTTTTT. Full variable domain (rest looked up from reference TRBV28 and TRBJ1-4): DVKVTQSSRYLVKRTGEKVFLECVQDMDHENMFWYRQDPGLGLRLIYFSYDVKMKEKGDIPEGYSVSREKKERFSLILESASTNQTSMYLCASSATGGGNEKLFFGSGTQLSVL.

On this clone itself: This same CDR3 is encoded by further DNA sequences in the sample. This chain joins TRBV5-1 and TRBJ1-1; 7 nucleotides align to TRBD1. This CDR3 is built from 15 residues. Germline V gene data show CDR1 as SGHRS and CDR2 as YFSETQ. The ends lost 2 bases at V and 4 bases at J; junction bases unmatched: 8. The CDR3 region has the DNA TGCGCCAGCAGCTTAGGAGACAGGGACGCCACTGAAGCTTTCTTT. Its translation is CASSLGDRDATEAFF.

The chain joins TRBV5-5 to TRBJ1-4; TRBD1 matches at 7 bases. Germline trimming cut 3 bases from V and 7 bases from J; bases unmatched to any gene: 3. Germline values: CDR1 SGHKS, CDR2 YYEKEE (reference sequence). The CDR3 length is 13 residues. CDR3 nucleotide sequence: TGTGCCAGCAGCTCCTACAGGGGTGAAAAACTGTTTTTT. Encoded protein: CASSSYRGEKLFF.

J is TRBJ2-4 and V is TRBV5-4, with no clear D. The V end lost 0 bases, the J end lost 0 bases, and 10 bases lay between the germline ends. The germline V gene has CDR1 SGHNT and CDR2 YYREEE (reference sequence). This CDR3 contains 16 residues. CDR3 coding DNA: TGTGCCAGCAGCTTGGGGCAGGATCTAGCCAAAAACATTCAGTACTTC. Its translation is CASSLGQDLAKNIQYF.

V usage is TRBV27 and J usage is TRBJ2-7; TRBD1 agrees at 7 bases. Germline V gene lookup returns CDR1 MNHEY and CDR2 SMNVEV (reference sequence). The V segment lost 10 bases and the J segment 1 base; nucleotides outside the gene matches: 13. CDR3 size: 15 residues. The CDR3 nucleotides read TGTGCCACCGCGTTCTACAGGGGCGCTTCCTACGAGCAGTACTTC. It encodes CATAFYRGASYEQYF.

The rearrangement joins TRBV28 to TRBJ1-6; the match to TRBD1 covers 9 bases. Germline-derived CDR1 and CDR2 are MDHEN and SYDVKM. V gave up 6 bases and J gave up 3 bases; unmatched junction bases: 6. CDR3 length: 16 residues. This chain's CDR3 is CASSKPGQGYNSPLHF. CDR3 coding DNA: TGTGCCAGCAGCAAGCCGGGACAGGGCTATAATTCACCCCTCCACTTT. The full variable domain, completed using reference TRBV28 and TRBJ1-6, is DVKVTQSSRYLVKRTGEKVFLECVQDMDHENMFWYRQDPGLGLRLIYFSYDVKMKEKGDIPEGYSVSREKKERFSLILESASTNQTSMYLCASSKPGQGYNSPLHFGNGTRLTVT.

J is TRBJ2-3 and V is TRBV6-1; TRBD1 is a possible D gene (5 bases). The CDR3 sequence is 14 residues long. Per the germline V gene, CDR1 is MNHNS and CDR2 is SASEGT. V shed 3 bases and J shed 4 bases, with 11 bases lying between them. The CDR3 reads CASSDLTVPDTQYF. The CDR3 nucleotides read TGTGCCAGCAGTGACCTGACAGTACCAGATACGCAGTATTTT.

The chain couples TRBV11-3 to TRBJ1-6; 9 bases are a match to TRBD1. Trimming removed 4 bases from V and 8 bases from J; junction bases left unmatched: 3. The CDR3 extends over 14 amino acids. Germline V gene lookup returns CDR1 SGHNT and CDR2 YENEEA. CDR3 amino acids: CASSSRQGDSPLHF. In DNA, the CDR3 is TGTGCCAGCAGCTCCCGACAGGGGGATTCACCCCTCCACTTT.

V and J are TRBV2 and TRBJ2-7; D perhaps matches TRBD1 (6 bases). The V end lost 1 base, the J end lost 3 bases, and 7 bases lay between the germline ends. CDR1 is SNHLY, CDR2 FYNNEI, per germline. CDR3 length: 13 residues. The CDR3 protein is CASSEEQGYEQYF. CDR3 DNA: TGTGCCAGCAGTGAAGAACAGGGCTACGAGCAGTACTTC.

The V gene is TRBV7-2, the J gene TRBJ1-1; TRBD1 might be the D (6 bases). Trimming cost V 5 bases and J 5 bases, with 9 bases left between them. Germline CDR1 reads SGHTA; CDR2 reads FQGNSA. The CDR3 sequence is 12 residues long. CDR3 amino acids: CASSATGTEAFF. CDR3 nucleotides: TGTGCCAGCAGCGCAACAGGGACTGAAGCTTTCTTT. The full variable domain, rest sourced from reference TRBV7-2 and TRBJ1-1, is GAGVSQSPSNKVTEKGKDVELRCDPISGHTALYWYRQSLGQGLEFLIYFQGNSAPDKSGLPSDRFSAERTGGSVSTLTIQRTQQEDSAVYLCASSATGTEAFFGQGTRLTVV.

V usage is TRBV10-3 and J usage is TRBJ2-3; D might be TRBD2 (6 bases). Trimming removed 3 bases at V and 8 bases at J, with 12 bases between. The CDR3 sequence is 13 residues long. Germline V gene data show CDR1 as ENHRY and CDR2 as SYGVKD. CDR3 loop: CAISDGTPPTQYF. CDR3 sequence (DNA): TGTGCCATCAGTGACGGGACTCCCCCTACGCAGTATTTT.

The rearrangement uses TRBV28 and TRBJ1-4; 8 bases are shared with TRBD1. The CDR3 covers 15 residues. V shed 5 bases and J 8 bases; nucleotides not matched to a gene: 10. CDR1 MDHEN and CDR2 SYDVKM come from the germline V gene. CDR3 residues: CASSQPSGGREKLFF. CDR3 sequence (DNA): TGTGCCAGCAGTCAACCTTCAGGGGGCCGGGAAAAACTGTTTTTT.